Shown below are 13 T cell receptor beta chains from a single sample sequenced in a study of CD8+ T cells in alopecia areata. cDNA reverse transcribed from extracted RNA served as the sequencing template. Profiling relied on immunoSEQ multiplex PCR, and the TCRdb table lists in-frame clones only, not all of them. The sample lists about 140,000 clones, roughly half seen once, with approximately 1% in the top ten. Sequencing used CD4+ T cells sorted from blood, obtained at week 0. Receptors were obtained from a human donor with alopecia areata.

In its sample, this clone was seen a few times. The rearrangement joins TRBV6-1 to TRBJ1-5; D is possibly TRBD1 (5 bases). Per germline, CDR1 MNHNS and CDR2 SASEGT. The CDR3 covers 17 residues. With 4 bases removed from V and 0 bases from J, the gap between germline ends came to 16 bases. This CDR3 is CASSGLGQAASNQPQHF. Here the CDR3 DNA reads TGTGCCAGCAGTGGTTTGGGGCAGGCAGCTAGCAATCAGCCCCAGCATTTT.

The J gene is TRBJ2-7, the V gene TRBV2, with unresolved D. The CDR3 covers 13 residues. Germline CDR1 SNHLY, CDR2 FYNNEI. Trimming pared 8 bases from V and 11 bases from J, leaving 22 bases between. The CDR3, as DNA: TGTGCCAGCGCTGTGGGTATCCTTACGTCGGAGTACTTC. Its translation is CASAVGILTSEYF. The variable domain in full, with the rest retrieved from reference TRBV2 and TRBJ2-7, is EPEVTQTPSHQVTQMGQEVILRCVPISNHLYFYWYRQILGQKVEFLVSFYNNEISEKSEIFDDQFSVERPDGSNFTLKIRSTKLEDSAMYFCASAVGILTSEYFGPGTRLTVT.

The chain joins TRBV29-1 to TRBJ2-1, with D unresolved. The CDR3 has 12 residues. V was cut by 4 bases and J by 8 bases, with 12 bases left in between. Germline CDR1 is SQVTM and CDR2 is ANQGSEA. CDR3 sequence reads: CSVGVQSHEQFF. CDR3 DNA sequence: TGCAGCGTTGGGGTCCAAAGTCATGAGCAGTTCTTC.

The chain is built from TRBV4-2 and TRBJ1-1; the D gene is possibly TRBD1 (6 bases). CDR3 length: 18 residues. The V gene's germline CDR1 is LGHNA and CDR2 YNFKEQ. Trimming removed 4 bases from V and 2 bases from J, with 23 bases in between. The CDR3 region has the DNA TGTGCCAGCAGCCGAGAGAAGTTATGGACAGCTACTAACACTGAAGCTTTCTTT. Its protein is CASSREKLWTATNTEAFF.

The gene calls are TRBV29-1 and TRBJ2-5; D not certain. Trimming took off 4 bases at V and 4 bases at J, with 4 bases between the two ends. The CDR3 consists of 10 residues. Germline V gene data show CDR1 as SQVTM and CDR2 as ANQGSEA. CDR3 sequence (DNA): TGCAGCGTTGTCCGAGAGACCCAGTACTTC. Translated: CSVVRETQYF.

This clone was seen once. The chain joins TRBV29-1 to TRBJ1-1, with D possibly TRBD1 on 6 matching bases. This CDR3 has 11 residues. CDR1 and CDR2 (germline): SQVTM, ANQGSEA. V lost 7 bases, J lost 7 bases, and 13 bases lay in between. The CDR3 spells CSGGGLGEAFF. The CDR3 DNA reads TGCAGCGGAGGGGGATTAGGTGAAGCTTTCTTT. Together with reference TRBV29-1 and TRBJ1-1, the CDR3 gives the full variable domain: SAVISQKPSRDICQRGTSLTIQCQVDSQVTMMFWYRQQPGQSLTLIATANQGSEATYESGFVIDKFPISRPNLTFSTLTVSNMSPEDSSIYLCSGGGLGEAFFGQGTRLTVV.

V usage is TRBV5-1 and J usage is TRBJ2-7; 11 positions agree with TRBD2. The junction had 3 bases not matched to a gene; V was cut back by 1 base and J by 3 bases. This CDR3 is built from 15 residues. Germline lookup yields CDR1 SGHRS and CDR2 YFSETQ. CDR3 in amino acids: CASSLLGTSGYEQYF. The DNA for the CDR3 is TGCGCCAGCAGCTTGTTGGGGACTAGCGGCTACGAGCAGTACTTC.

The chain couples TRBV5-1 to TRBJ2-1; 8 positions match TRBD1. The V gene end was trimmed by 0 bases and the J gene end by 7 bases; junction bases not matched to a gene: 6. The CDR3 has 15 amino acids. Germline values: CDR1 SGHRS, CDR2 YFSETQ. CDR3 sequence: CASSLASGQANEQFF. The CDR3 DNA reads as TGCGCCAGCAGCTTGGCCTCGGGACAGGCGAATGAGCAGTTCTTC. Based on the CDR3 plus reference TRBV5-1 and TRBJ2-1, the full variable domain is KAGVTQTPRYLIKTRGQQVTLSCSPISGHRSVSWYQQTPGQGLQFLFEYFSETQRNKGNFPGRFSGRQFSNSRSEMNVSTLELGDSALYLCASSLASGQANEQFFGPGTRLTVL.

The chain carries TRBV15 and TRBJ1-2; TRBD1 aligns across 12 bases. The CDR3 consists of 16 residues. Trimming took 7 bases from V and 1 from J; bases not matched to a gene: 7. Germline CDR1 and CDR2: LNHNV and YYDKDF (reference sequence). DNA of the CDR3: TGTGCCACCAAAGCGGGACAGGGGGCTTTTAACTATGGCTACACCTTC. Its translation: CATKAGQGAFNYGYTF.

A few counts support this clone. The V call is TRBV29-1, the J call TRBJ2-7; maybe TRBD1 (6 bases). Looked up from germline, CDR1 is SQVTM and CDR2 is ANQGSEA. The CDR3 has 16 amino acids. V lost 4 bases, J lost 1 base, and 20 bases lay in between. DNA for the CDR3: TGCAGCGTTGCAAATTTCCCGGGACACGAGTCCTACGAGCAGTACTTC. It encodes CSVANFPGHESYEQYF.

This clone was counted only a few times. V gene TRBV4-2 combines with J gene TRBJ1-2, with no clear D. The length of the CDR3 is 15 residues. V was cut by 0 bases and J by 5 bases, with 13 bases left in between. Germline lookup yields CDR1 LGHNA and CDR2 YNFKEQ. As DNA, the CDR3 is TGTGCCAGCAGCCAAGATGGAGTAGGACTTTATGGCTACACCTTC. Its translation: CASSQDGVGLYGYTF.

This clone was observed a few times. The J gene is TRBJ2-5, the V gene TRBV30, with D hard to call. V was pared by 1 base and J by 5 bases, with 8 bases between. CDR3 length: 12 amino acids. Per the germline V gene, CDR1 is GTSNPN and CDR2 is SVGIG (reference sequence). The CDR3 spells CAWSDQGETQYF. CDR3 sequence (DNA): TGTGCCTGGAGTGATCAAGGGGAGACCCAGTACTTC.

The chain carries TRBV13 and TRBJ2-7, with TRBD1 matching 7 bases. In germline, CDR1 is PRHDT, CDR2 FYEKMQ (reference sequence). J lost 3 bases, V lost 3 bases, and 8 bases had no gene match. The CDR3 sequence is 15 residues long. CDR3 sequence reads: CASSFSDGQVYEQYF. The CDR3 DNA follows: TGTGCCAGCAGCTTTTCCGATGGACAGGTCTACGAGCAGTACTTC. The complete variable domain, with remaining parts taken from reference TRBV13 and TRBJ2-7, reads AAGVIQSPRHLIKEKRETATLKCYPIPRHDTVYWYQQGPGQDPQFLISFYEKMQSDKGSIPDRFSAQQFSDYHSELNMSSLELGDSALYFCASSFSDGQVYEQYFGPGTRLTVT.